Below are 6 T cell receptor beta chains sequenced from a single sample in a study of cytomegalovirus exposure and HLA in healthy donors. The PCR was carried out with 60 Vbeta primers and 13 Jbeta primers. This table comes from immunoSEQ multiplex PCR, and its TCRdb copy is limited to in-frame clones, with some not included. The sample contains around 130,000 clones, around 73% of which appear only once. Source material: PBMCs. These receptors were collected from a man aged 50 or older in good health and CMV-seronegative.

This rearrangement joins TRBV11-1 to TRBJ1-1, with D possibly matching TRBD1 (6 bases). CDR3 length: 14 amino acids. Germline CDR1 reads SGHAT; CDR2 reads FQDESV (reference sequence). Trimming shortened V by 5 bases and J by 1 base, and 11 bases separated the two germline ends. The CDR3 sequence: CASSDTGRNTEAFF. The CDR3 region has the DNA TGTGCCAGCAGCGACACAGGGCGGAACACTGAAGCTTTCTTT.

The chain is built from TRBV10-2 and TRBJ2-5, with 9 bases matching TRBD2. The CDR3 has 15 amino acids. Trimming removed 6 bases from V and 1 base from J; junction bases left unmatched: 6. Germline CDR1 reads WSHSY; CDR2 reads SAAADI. DNA for the CDR3: TGCGCCAGCAGAACGACTAGCGGAGCCCAAGAGACCCAGTACTTC. This encodes CASRTTSGAQETQYF.

Only a few counts were recorded for this clone. CDR3 loop: CASSVGHRLDEQYF. As DNA, the CDR3 is TGTGCCAGCAGCGTGGGACACCGCCTGGACGAGCAGTACTTC. The rearrangement links TRBV5-4 to TRBJ2-7, with D possibly being TRBD1 (6 bases). The CDR3 has 14 amino acids. V lost 4 bases and J 5 bases, leaving 16 bases between the germline ends. Germline CDR1 reads SGHNT; CDR2 reads YYREEE (reference sequence).

The V and J genes are TRBV19 and TRBJ2-3; 13 bases agree with TRBD2. V lost 8 bases to trimming and J lost 2 bases; unmatched junction nucleotides: 4. This CDR3 spans 15 amino acids. Germline V gene lookup returns CDR1 LNHDA and CDR2 SQIVND (reference sequence). In DNA form, the CDR3 reads TGTGCCAGTGCGGGACTAGCGGGAAACACAGATACGCAGTATTTT. It is translated as CASAGLAGNTDTQYF. Combining the CDR3 with reference TRBV19 and TRBJ2-3 gives the whole variable domain DGGITQSPKYLFRKEGQNVTLSCEQNLNHDAMYWYRQDPGQGLRLIYYSQIVNDFQKGDIAEGYSVSREKKESFPLTVTSAQKNPTAFYLCASAGLAGNTDTQYFGPGTRLTVL.

The J gene is TRBJ2-3, the V gene TRBV18, with D maybe TRBD1 (6 bases). The CDR3 totals 15 residues. The germline V gene encodes CDR1 KGHSH and CDR2 LQKENI. Trimming removed 1 base at V and 2 bases at J, with 10 bases between. The CDR3 is CASSPRQANTDTQYF. The CDR3 DNA reads as TGTGCCAGCTCACCACGACAGGCTAACACAGATACGCAGTATTTT.

CDR3: CASSLAGNTEAFF. The CDR3 nucleotides are TGCGCCAGCAGCTTGGCCGGGAACACTGAAGCTTTCTTT. The chain joins TRBV5-1 to TRBJ1-1; D unresolved. Germline V gene sequence: CDR1 SGHRS, CDR2 YFSETQ. The CDR3 consists of 13 residues. Trimming removed 0 bases at V and 1 base at J, with 4 bases between.